The 5 T cell receptor beta chains listed next were all sequenced from one sample in a study of response to subunit inactivated influenza vaccine. TCRdb analysed the RT-PCR reads with MiXCR anew, one entry per CDR3 protein. The data contain about 540,000 distinct CDR3 sequences, around 21% of them seen just once; the ten biggest clones take up 2.5% to 3%. The same sample was also studied in work on T cells expressing NK-cell markers. As that report states: Synthesis of TCR beta cDNA relied on 5'RACE template switching carrying UMIs.

The material sequenced was CD4+ T cells sorted from PBMCs, taken about 11 days after vaccination. The receptors were gathered from a man over 45 who received an inactivated influenza vaccine.

The sample holds a few counts of this clonotype. The chain uses TRBV7-9 and TRBJ2-1, with 10 bases matching TRBD1. The CDR3 sequence is 16 residues long. V lost 3 bases to trimming and J lost 7 bases; unmatched junction nucleotides: 9. Germline V lookup: CDR1 SEHNR, CDR2 FQNEAQ (reference sequence). CDR3 nucleotide sequence: TGTGCCAGCAGCTTCATGGGACAGGGGTTGAGTAATGAGCAGTTCTTC. Translation gives CASSFMGQGLSNEQFF.

This clonotype was counted only a few times. The chain has TRBV19 and TRBJ1-5, with TRBD1 matching 7 bases. Germline CDR1 LNHDA, CDR2 SQIVND (reference sequence). The junction had 4 bases not matched to a gene; V was cut back by 7 bases and J by 4 bases. The CDR3 length is 13 residues. CDR3 in amino acids: CASTTGRNQPQHF. CDR3 DNA sequence: TGTGCCAGTACGACAGGGAGAAATCAGCCCCAGCATTTT.

This clonotype occurred a few times. This chain joins TRBV20-1 and TRBJ2-1, with TRBD2 as a possible D gene (5 bases). Germline V lookup: CDR1 DFQATT, CDR2 SNEGSKA (reference sequence). V shed 0 bases and J shed 0 bases, with 12 bases lying between them. The CDR3 totals 16 residues. CDR3 loop: CSARDLQRSSYNEQFF. The DNA for the CDR3 is TGCAGTGCTAGAGATCTGCAGCGGAGCTCCTACAATGAGCAGTTCTTC.

This clonotype was detected only a few times. V gene TRBV11-2 combines with J gene TRBJ2-3, with D tentatively TRBD1 or TRBD2 (5 bases each). Germline-derived CDR1 and CDR2 are SGHAT and FQNNGV. CDR3 length: 14 amino acids. V was pared by 5 bases and J by 2 bases, with 11 bases between. CDR3 sequence reads: CASSTEGNTDTQYF. CDR3 nucleotide sequence: TGTGCCAGCAGCACAGAGGGGAACACAGATACGCAGTATTTT.

V and J are TRBV10-3 and TRBJ1-5; tentative D call: TRBD1 (6 bases). Germline CDR1 ENHRY, CDR2 SYGVKD. The CDR3 is made up of 15 amino acids. Trimming pared 4 bases from V and 8 bases from J, leaving 18 bases between. The CDR3 coding sequence is TGTGCCATCAGTGCTAAAGGGGGGGTGGTTAAGCCCCAGCATTTT. This gives the protein CAISAKGGVVKPQHF.